A single T cell receptor (beta chain) is shown here with its context. Its antigen is unknown. Time point: week 35, safety follow-up. Every vaccination contained 300 ug of the mutant IDH1 20-mer peptide and was paired with topical imiquimod. Libraries were prepared by immunoSEQ multiplex PCR; TCRdb keeps only in-frame clonotypes and omits some of them. Among some 70,000 clones listed, 80% to 85% were seen once. V lost 3 bases and J 2 bases, leaving 11 bases between the germline ends. Germline loops: CDR1 SNHLY, CDR2 FYNNEI. The CDR3 runs to 15 residues. This record comes from a study of a mutant IDH1 vaccine in newly diagnosed glioma. Study context: The earlier regimen, radiotherapy, temozolomide, or both, was most often both.

This chain uses TRBV2 with TRBJ1-5; unclear D gene. The TCR originated in a young man with glioma. Sequenced material: PBMCs, taken from a glioma patient whose treatment included an IDH1 peptide vaccine. CDR3 nucleotide sequence: TGTGCCAGCAGTGACGCGGGAAGAGGCAATCAGCCCCAGCATTTT. Its translation is CASSDAGRGNQPQHF.